This passage covers 28 T cell receptor beta chains from one sample sequenced in a study of blood T cell repertoires in COVID-19. Sequencing used immunoSEQ multiplex PCR; TCRdb keeps in-frame clones, though not all of them. The table has around 100,000 clones, around 84% seen once. Sample: peripheral blood. These receptors all stem from a man in his forties or fifties with acute or convalescent COVID-19.

Details on this clone: At one of its ends the junction is not consistent with the germline gene, which may arise from a read error. J is TRBJ2-1 and V is TRBV6-6; weak D call: TRBD2 (7 bases). Germline V gene sequence: CDR1 MNHNY, CDR2 SVGAGI (reference sequence). The CDR3 length is 10 residues. CDR3 DNA: TGTGCCAGCAGTCGGGGGGCGCTAGTCTTC. Protein: CASSRGALVF.

The V and J genes are TRBV4-3 and TRBJ2-7, with TRBD2 as a possible D gene (6 bases). V was pared by 1 base and J by 6 bases, with 10 bases between. The CDR3 is 13 residues long. CDR1 is LGHNA, CDR2 YSLEER, per germline. This CDR3 reads CASSQGGVSEQYF. CDR3 DNA: TGCGCCAGCAGCCAAGGGGGGGTTTCCGAGCAGTACTTC.

This clone has only one observation. J is TRBJ2-1 and V is TRBV6-2 or TRBV6-3; 10 bases map to TRBD2. Germline V lookup: CDR1 MNHEY, CDR2 SVGEGT. V dropped 2 bases and J dropped 4; count of bases not matched to a gene: 5. The CDR3 is made up of 16 amino acids. The CDR3 spells CASSYGPAGGYNEQFF. As DNA, the CDR3 is TGTGCCAGCAGTTACGGGCCAGCGGGAGGGTACAATGAGCAGTTCTTC.

The chain couples TRBV5-1 to TRBJ1-1; no clear D. The CDR3 covers 14 residues. The germline V and J ends were trimmed by 4 bases and 5 bases, with 15 bases remaining between them. Germline assignment: CDR1 SGHRS and CDR2 YFSETQ. Written as DNA, the CDR3 is TGCGCCAGCAGCCCCCTGCCGGGAAGAACTGAAGCTTTCTTT. This encodes CASSPLPGRTEAFF.

This clone was observed once. The chain joins TRBV6-1 to TRBJ1-5; D call uncertain. Trimming removed 0 bases at V and 6 bases at J, with 9 bases between. Germline CDR1 and CDR2: MNHNS and SASEGT. The CDR3 has 14 residues. CDR3 nucleotides: TGTGCCAGCAGTGAAGCAGGAGGGAGTCAGCCCCAGCATTTT. This sequence encodes CASSEAGGSQPQHF.

The V and J genes are TRBV19 and TRBJ1-5; TRBD1 matches 7 bases. The CDR3 extends over 15 amino acids. The germline CDR1 and CDR2 sequences are LNHDA and SQIVND (reference sequence). V shed 3 bases, J shed 7 bases, and the junction held 9 bases outside the gene matches. As DNA, the CDR3 is TGTGCCAGTAGTATTTTCGGTACAGGGGACCAGCCCCAGCATTTT. It codes for CASSIFGTGDQPQHF.

As to this clone: An end of the junction does not agree with germline; a read error may underlie this. The chain employs TRBV5-1 and TRBJ1-2; D remains unclear. The CDR3 is 14 residues long. The germline gives CDR1 SGHRS, CDR2 YFSETQ. CDR3 sequence (DNA): TGCGCCAGCAGCTTTATGGCTCAGGCCTATGACTACACCTTC. This encodes CASSFMAQAYDYTF.

The genes are TRBV3-1 (or the pseudogene TRBV3-2) and TRBJ2-3; 7 nucleotides match TRBD1. The junction had 6 bases not matched to a gene; V was cut back by 0 bases and J by 0 bases. Germline-derived CDR1 and CDR2 are LGHDT and YNNKEL (reference sequence). CDR3 length equals 17 residues. The CDR3, as DNA: TGTGCCAGCAGCCAAGATTTGACAGGGCTCAGCACAGATACGCAGTATTTT. It specifies CASSQDLTGLSTDTQYF.

The rearrangement joins TRBV5-5 to TRBJ2-7, with 9 bases identical to TRBD2. Germline V gene data show CDR1 as SGHKS and CDR2 as YYEKEE (reference sequence). Trimming at V came to 4 bases and at J to 2 bases, leaving 4 bases not matched to a gene. The CDR3 totals 14 residues. As DNA, the CDR3 is TGTGCCAGCAGCCCTCGACTAGCGGCCTACGAGCAGTACTTC. This sequence encodes CASSPRLAAYEQYF.

This chain joins TRBV7-9 and TRBJ1-2; 7 nucleotides match TRBD1. The CDR3 extends over 15 amino acids. The germline V gene encodes CDR1 SEHNR and CDR2 FQNEAQ (reference sequence). The V gene end was trimmed by 5 bases and the J gene end by 7 bases; junction bases not matched to a gene: 13. CDR3 in amino acids: CASSTLSAGGGGYTF. The CDR3 nucleotides read TGTGCCAGCAGCACCCTCTCGGCAGGGGGAGGTGGCTACACCTTC.

J is TRBJ1-2 and V is TRBV2; 12 bases are shared with TRBD1. Germline trimming cut 9 bases from V and 3 bases from J; bases unmatched to any gene: 8. The V gene's germline CDR1 is SNHLY and CDR2 FYNNEI. The CDR3 sequence is 15 residues long. The CDR3 nucleotides are TGTGCCAGGGGACAGGGGGCGCAGATTCACTATGGCTACACCTTC. The encoded protein is CARGQGAQIHYGYTF.

This chain links TRBV13 with TRBJ2-7, with a weak D call TRBD2 (5 bases). V was pared by 5 bases and J by 0 bases, with 8 bases between. The CDR3 extends over 13 amino acids. CDR1 and CDR2 (germline): PRHDT, FYEKMQ (reference sequence). The CDR3 is CASSPGNSYEQYF. The CDR3 DNA reads TGTGCCAGCAGCCCCGGGAACTCCTACGAGCAGTACTTC.

The table lists this clone with a few counts. The V and J genes are TRBV2 and TRBJ2-3, with TRBD2 matching over 8 bases. The germline gives CDR1 SNHLY, CDR2 FYNNEI. The J segment lost 1 base and the V segment lost 9 bases, leaving 3 bases of the junction unmatched. The CDR3 length is 13 residues. CDR3 bases: TGTGCCAGTAGCGGGGAACGCACAGATACGCAGTATTTT. This encodes CASSGERTDTQYF.

V usage is TRBV5-1 and J usage is TRBJ2-7; 8 bases are shared with TRBD1. V gave up 3 bases and J gave up 4 bases; unmatched junction bases: 6. The CDR3 has 14 amino acids. Germline values: CDR1 SGHRS, CDR2 YFSETQ. The CDR3 nucleotides read TGCGCCAGCAGCTCGGACAGGGTTAGTTACGAGCAGTACTTC. Its translation is CASSSDRVSYEQYF.

This clone was observed a single time. V and J are TRBV18 and TRBJ2-7; 7 nucleotides line up with TRBD2. V trimming: 3 bases; J trimming: 3 bases; junction bases outside the gene matches: 5. The CDR3 has 14 amino acids. Per the germline V gene, CDR1 is KGHSH and CDR2 is LQKENI. CDR3 coding DNA: TGTGCCAGCTCACCTCGGACTAGTTTCTACGAGCAGTACTTC. This encodes CASSPRTSFYEQYF.

The chain joins TRBV28 to TRBJ2-5, with a weak D call TRBD2 (6 bases). The CDR3 runs 13 residues. CDR1 and CDR2 from the germline V gene are MDHEN and SYDVKM. The ends were cut back, 6 bases at V and 7 bases at J, with 15 bases in the middle. The CDR3 sequence is CASRHGGTGTQYF. The DNA of the CDR3 is TGTGCCAGCAGACACGGGGGTACGGGGACCCAGTACTTC.

The J gene is TRBJ2-7, the V gene TRBV2; no reliable D call. Trimming shortened V by 2 bases and J by 5 bases, and 13 bases separated the two germline ends. Germline lookup yields CDR1 SNHLY and CDR2 FYNNEI. This CDR3 is 14 amino acids long. This CDR3 reads CASSEYLVLNEQYF. In DNA, the CDR3 is TGTGCCAGCAGTGAATACCTAGTCCTCAACGAGCAGTACTTC. The whole variable domain, remainder taken from reference TRBV2 and TRBJ2-7, is EPEVTQTPSHQVTQMGQEVILRCVPISNHLYFYWYRQILGQKVEFLVSFYNNEISEKSEIFDDQFSVERPDGSNFTLKIRSTKLEDSAMYFCASSEYLVLNEQYFGPGTRLTVT.

This chain joins TRBV29-1 and TRBJ2-7, with 8 bases that match TRBD2. The CDR3 extends over 14 amino acids. Germline CDR1 is SQVTM and CDR2 is ANQGSEA. V shed 0 bases and J 6 bases; nucleotides not matched to a gene: 7. The CDR3 here is CSVEDRGGNGEQYF. Written as DNA, the CDR3 is TGCAGCGTTGAAGATCGCGGGGGGAACGGCGAGCAGTACTTC.

The chain employs TRBV7-3 and TRBJ2-3; 7 bases are a match to TRBD2. The germline V gene has CDR1 SGHTA and CDR2 FQGTGA. The CDR3 has 16 amino acids. J lost 2 bases, V lost 5 bases, and 10 bases had no gene match. The DNA of the CDR3 is TGTGCCAGCAGCCTGACGATAACTAGCGTCACAGATACGCAGTATTTT. Translation: CASSLTITSVTDTQYF.

The chain carries TRBV12-3 or TRBV12-4 and TRBJ1-5, with D perhaps TRBD1 (5 bases). This CDR3 region has 13 residues. Trimming took 3 bases from V and 7 from J, leaving 10 bases between them. In DNA, the CDR3 is TGTGCCAGCAGTTTCAGGGAAAACCAGCCCCAGCATTTT. This translates into CASSFRENQPQHF.

CDR3 nucleotides: TGCAGTGCTGGCTTCAAAGAGACCCAGTACTTC. This gives the protein CSAGFKETQYF. The V gene is TRBV20-1, the J gene TRBJ2-5; D is ambiguous. Germline lookup yields CDR1 DFQATT and CDR2 SNEGSKA (reference sequence). This CDR3 is 11 amino acids long. The V and J ends lost 5 bases and 3 bases respectively, with 7 bases between them.

V usage is TRBV6-5 and J usage is TRBJ2-3; TRBD1 might be the D (5 bases). V gave up 5 bases and J gave up 0 bases, with 9 bases separating them. Germline values: CDR1 MNHEY, CDR2 SVGAGI. The CDR3 has 14 amino acids. CDR3 sequence reads: CASSLQASTDTQYF. The DNA for the CDR3 is TGTGCCAGCAGTCTACAGGCAAGCACAGATACGCAGTATTTT.

This sequence joins TRBV18 and TRBJ1-6; TRBD1 aligns across 10 bases. V lost 4 bases and J lost 6; bases outside the gene matches: 3. The germline V gene encodes CDR1 KGHSH and CDR2 LQKENI. The CDR3 contains 15 residues. CDR3 nucleotides: TGTGCCAGCTCACGAGGGACAGGGGCTAATTCACCCCTCCACTTT. Its protein product is CASSRGTGANSPLHF.

Concerning this clone: Additional DNA sequences in this sample encode the identical CDR3. The chain is built from TRBV7-2 and TRBJ2-5, with D tentatively TRBD2 (6 bases). The CDR3 contains 13 residues. The ends were cut back, 4 bases at V and 5 bases at J, with 11 bases in the middle. CDR1 SGHTA and CDR2 FQGNSA come from the germline V gene. CDR3 loop: CASSSDRGETQYF. The DNA of the CDR3 is TGTGCCAGCAGCTCGGATCGGGGGGAGACCCAGTACTTC.

This clone showed up just a few times. Other DNA sequences in the same sample also yield this CDR3. The chain recombines TRBV15 with TRBJ2-7, with a possible D match to TRBD2 (5 bases). Germline CDR1 and CDR2: LNHNV and YYDKDF (reference sequence). The CDR3 totals 14 residues. V was shortened by 1 base and J by 1 base, with 8 bases between the two germline ends. Written as DNA, the CDR3 is TGTGCCACCAGCAGAGGAGGGTCATCCTACGAGCAGTACTTC. Residues: CATSRGGSSYEQYF.

The V and J genes are TRBV7-2 and TRBJ2-7; 9 nucleotides line up with TRBD1. Losses at the gene ends were 0 bases for V and 3 bases for J; bases not matched to a gene: 3. The CDR3 has 15 residues. The V gene's germline CDR1 is SGHTA and CDR2 FQGNSA. The CDR3 is CASSLAWGQGYEQYF. The DNA for the CDR3 is TGTGCCAGCAGCTTAGCGTGGGGACAGGGCTACGAGCAGTACTTC. Using reference TRBV7-2 and TRBJ2-7 for the parts outside the CDR3, the full variable domain is GAGVSQSPSNKVTEKGKDVELRCDPISGHTALYWYRQSLGQGLEFLIYFQGNSAPDKSGLPSDRFSAERTGGSVSTLTIQRTQQEDSAVYLCASSLAWGQGYEQYFGPGTRLTVT.

This rearrangement joins TRBV7-8 to TRBJ2-7; 10 bases agree with TRBD2. The CDR3 consists of 18 residues. Germline V lookup: CDR1 SGHVS, CDR2 FQNEAQ. After removal of 1 base from V and 4 bases from J, the junction contained 13 bases not matched to a gene. The CDR3 is CASSLDRVVAGGRYEQYF. Here the CDR3 DNA reads TGTGCCAGCAGCTTAGATAGAGTGGTAGCGGGAGGAAGGTACGAGCAGTACTTC.

J is TRBJ2-5 and V is TRBV19; 11 bases match TRBD2. Germline trimming cut 4 bases from V and 1 base from J; bases unmatched to any gene: 5. CDR1 is LNHDA and CDR2 is SQIVND in the germline V gene (reference sequence). The CDR3 has 16 amino acids. This CDR3 reads CASSKTSGSIQETQYF. DNA of the CDR3: TGTGCCAGTAGTAAAACTAGCGGGAGTATCCAAGAGACCCAGTACTTC.